The next 6 T cell receptor beta chains were all read from a single sample in a study of blood T cells in healthy people across ages. It was with a sample-barcoded 5' primer and a J-beta primer mix that a second PCR of roughly 6 to 12 cycles was run. TCRdb ran MiXCR on the 5' RACE reads and lists one entry per CDR3 protein. The profile shows about 1.1 million distinct CDR3 sequences, 30% to 40% of them singletons. The sequencing input was blood. These receptors were collected from a man aged 18 to 30 in good health.

This clonotype has a single count. The chain couples TRBV5-1 to TRBJ2-1, with TRBD1 identical over 7 bases. The J segment lost 2 bases and the V segment lost 4 bases, leaving 12 bases of the junction unmatched. The CDR3 spans 17 residues. From germline, CDR1 is SGHRS and CDR2 YFSETQ. The CDR3 DNA is TGCGCCAGCAGCCGACAGGGCCCCAATGTTCCCTACAATGAGCAGTTCTTC. This gives the protein CASSRQGPNVPYNEQFF.

V gene TRBV21-1 combines with J gene TRBJ1-1; TRBD1, as called in the table, went unchecked against the DNA. TRBV21-1 is listed as a pseudogene. The CDR3 totals 16 residues. The CDR3 region has the DNA TGTGCCAGCAGCCCGCGGACAGGGGTGGGGATAACTGAAGCTTTCTTT. Its protein product is CASSPRTGVGITEAFF.

This clonotype was seen a few times. The V gene is TRBV20-1, the J gene TRBJ1-1; D is perhaps TRBD1 (6 bases). Looked up from germline, CDR1 is DFQATT and CDR2 is SNEGSKA (reference sequence). The CDR3 has 15 residues. The V end was cut by 0 bases, the J end by 4 bases, with 15 bases between. The CDR3 region has the DNA TGCAGTGCTAGAGACAGAGGAGGGGGAGGCACTGAAGCTTTCTTT. Translating gives CSARDRGGGGTEAFF.

This clonotype was detected only once. The chain joins TRBV7-2 to TRBJ2-4, with 7 bases fitting TRBD2. The CDR3 consists of 14 residues. V shed 7 bases and J 4 bases; nucleotides not matched to a gene: 7. CDR1 is SGHTA and CDR2 is FQGNSA in the germline V gene. The CDR3 reads CASILGGTKNIQYF. In nucleotides, the CDR3 is TGTGCCAGCATCTTGGGGGGGACGAAAAACATTCAGTACTTC. Supplemented by reference TRBV7-2 and TRBJ2-4, the full variable domain reads GAGVSQSPSNKVTEKGKDVELRCDPISGHTALYWYRQSLGQGLEFLIYFQGNSAPDKSGLPSDRFSAERTGGSVSTLTIQRTQQEDSAVYLCASILGGTKNIQYFGAGTRLSVL.

The chain joins TRBV7-9 to TRBJ2-1; TRBD2 is a possible D gene (6 bases). This CDR3 spans 14 amino acids. The germline V gene encodes CDR1 SEHNR and CDR2 FQNEAQ (reference sequence). Trimming left V 7 bases short and J 7 bases short, with 17 bases between. The CDR3 coding sequence is TGTGCCAGCAACACCAGGTCAGGACTAAATGAGCAGTTCTTC. Amino acid sequence: CASNTRSGLNEQFF.

This clonotype was recorded a few times. V is TRBV27 and J is TRBJ2-1; TRBD1 agrees at 7 bases. The CDR3 spans 16 residues. Trimming cost V 6 bases and J 1 base; bases outside gene matches: 9. Germline CDR1 MNHEY, CDR2 SMNVEV (reference sequence). The CDR3 coding sequence is TGTGCCAGCAGATACAACAGGGGATTTTCCTACAATGAGCAGTTCTTC. This encodes CASRYNRGFSYNEQFF.